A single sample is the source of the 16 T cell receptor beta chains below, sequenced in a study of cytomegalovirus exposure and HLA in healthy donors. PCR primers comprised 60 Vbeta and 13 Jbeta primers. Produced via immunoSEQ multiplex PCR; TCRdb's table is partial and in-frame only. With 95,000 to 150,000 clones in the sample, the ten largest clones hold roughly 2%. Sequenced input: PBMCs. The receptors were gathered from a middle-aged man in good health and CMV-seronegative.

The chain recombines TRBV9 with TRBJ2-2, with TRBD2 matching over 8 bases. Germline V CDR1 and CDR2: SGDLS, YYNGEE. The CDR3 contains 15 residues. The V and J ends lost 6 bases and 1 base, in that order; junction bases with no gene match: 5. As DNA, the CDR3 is TGTGCCAGCAAGGCGGGGGGCCTGAACACCGGGGAGCTGTTTTTT. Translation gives CASKAGGLNTGELFF.

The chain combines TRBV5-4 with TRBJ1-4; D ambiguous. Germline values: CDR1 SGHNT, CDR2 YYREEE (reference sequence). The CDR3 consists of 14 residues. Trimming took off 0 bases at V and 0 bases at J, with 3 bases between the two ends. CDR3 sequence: CASSLGPTNEKLFF. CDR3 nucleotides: TGTGCCAGCAGCTTGGGGCCAACTAATGAAAAACTGTTTTTT.

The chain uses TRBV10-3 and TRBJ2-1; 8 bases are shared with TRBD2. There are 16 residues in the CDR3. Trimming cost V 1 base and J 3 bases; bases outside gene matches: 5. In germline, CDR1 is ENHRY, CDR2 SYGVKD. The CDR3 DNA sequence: TGTGCCATCAGTGAGTATAGCGGGACCCTCTACAATGAGCAGTTCTTC. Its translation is CAISEYSGTLYNEQFF.

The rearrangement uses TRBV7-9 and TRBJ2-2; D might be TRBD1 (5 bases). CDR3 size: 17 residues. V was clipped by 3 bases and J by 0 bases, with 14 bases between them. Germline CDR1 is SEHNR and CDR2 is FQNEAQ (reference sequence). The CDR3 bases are TGTGCCAGCAGCTTTCGGACCGACAGACCGAACACCGGGGAGCTGTTTTTT. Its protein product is CASSFRTDRPNTGELFF.

The CDR3 loop reads CASSLLLAGLNTGELFF. For the CDR3, the DNA is TGCGCCAGCAGCTTGTTACTAGCGGGACTGAACACCGGGGAGCTGTTTTTT. The V call is TRBV5-1, the J call TRBJ2-2; 10 positions agree with TRBD2. The junction had 4 bases not matched to a gene; V was cut back by 1 base and J by 1 base. Looked up from germline, CDR1 is SGHRS and CDR2 is YFSETQ. The CDR3 has 17 residues.

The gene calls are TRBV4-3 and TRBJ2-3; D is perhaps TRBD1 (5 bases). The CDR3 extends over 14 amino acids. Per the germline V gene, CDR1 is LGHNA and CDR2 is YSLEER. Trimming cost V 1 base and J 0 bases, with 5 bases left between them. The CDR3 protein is CASSQGQSTDTQYF. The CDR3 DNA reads TGCGCCAGCAGCCAAGGACAGAGCACAGATACGCAGTATTTT.

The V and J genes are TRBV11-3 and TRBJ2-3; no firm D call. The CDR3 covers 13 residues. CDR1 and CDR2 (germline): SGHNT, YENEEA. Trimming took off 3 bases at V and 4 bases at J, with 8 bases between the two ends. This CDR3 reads CASSLHTADTQYF. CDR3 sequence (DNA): TGTGCCAGCAGCTTGCACACCGCAGATACGCAGTATTTT. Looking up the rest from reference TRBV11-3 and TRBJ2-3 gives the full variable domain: EAGVVQSPRYKIIEKKQPVAFWCNPISGHNTLYWYLQNLGQGPELLIRYENEEAVDDSQLPKDRFSAERLKGVDSTLKIQPAELGDSAVYLCASSLHTADTQYFGPGTRLTVL.

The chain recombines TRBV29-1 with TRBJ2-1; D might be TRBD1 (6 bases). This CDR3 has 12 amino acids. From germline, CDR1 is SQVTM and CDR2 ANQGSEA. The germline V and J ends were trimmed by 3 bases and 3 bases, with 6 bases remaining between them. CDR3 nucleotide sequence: TGCAGCGTTGACAGGGGCTACAATGAGCAGTTCTTC. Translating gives CSVDRGYNEQFF.

The CDR3 DNA reads TGTGCCAGCAGTGCTATTTTCGGAGAGACCCAGTACTTC. Its translation: CASSAIFGETQYF. The genes are TRBV27 and TRBJ2-5, with unresolved D. Germline V gives CDR1 MNHEY, CDR2 SMNVEV (reference sequence). The CDR3 loop spans 13 amino acids. Trimming took 5 bases from V and 4 from J, leaving 11 bases between them.

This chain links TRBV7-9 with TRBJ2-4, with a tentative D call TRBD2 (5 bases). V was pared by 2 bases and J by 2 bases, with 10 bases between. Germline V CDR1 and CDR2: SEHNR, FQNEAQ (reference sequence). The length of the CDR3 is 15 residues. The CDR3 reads CASSLTLAPKNIQYF. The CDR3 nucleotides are TGTGCCAGCAGCTTAACGCTAGCCCCCAAAAACATTCAGTACTTC.

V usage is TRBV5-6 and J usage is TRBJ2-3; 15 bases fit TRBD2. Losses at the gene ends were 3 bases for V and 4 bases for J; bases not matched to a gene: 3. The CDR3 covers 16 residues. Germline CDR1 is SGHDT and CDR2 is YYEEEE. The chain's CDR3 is CASSYRTSGRADTQYF. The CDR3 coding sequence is TGTGCCAGCAGCTACCGGACTAGCGGGAGGGCAGATACGCAGTATTTT.

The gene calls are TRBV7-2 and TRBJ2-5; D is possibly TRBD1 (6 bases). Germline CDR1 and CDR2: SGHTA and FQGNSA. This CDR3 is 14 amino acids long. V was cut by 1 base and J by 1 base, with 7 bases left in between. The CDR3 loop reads CASSLGDIQETQYF. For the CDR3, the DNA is TGTGCCAGCAGCTTAGGGGACATCCAAGAGACCCAGTACTTC.

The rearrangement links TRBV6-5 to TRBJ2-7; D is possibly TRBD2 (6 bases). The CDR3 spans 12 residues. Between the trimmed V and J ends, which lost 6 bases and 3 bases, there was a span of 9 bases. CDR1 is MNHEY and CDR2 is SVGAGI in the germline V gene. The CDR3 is CASSRDFYEQYF. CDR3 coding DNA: TGTGCCAGCAGCAGGGACTTCTACGAGCAGTACTTC.

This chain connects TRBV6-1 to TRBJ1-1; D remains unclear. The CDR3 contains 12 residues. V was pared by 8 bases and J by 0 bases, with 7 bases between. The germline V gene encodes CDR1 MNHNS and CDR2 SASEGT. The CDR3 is CASLHLNTEAFF. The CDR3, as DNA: TGTGCCAGCTTACACCTGAACACTGAAGCTTTCTTT.

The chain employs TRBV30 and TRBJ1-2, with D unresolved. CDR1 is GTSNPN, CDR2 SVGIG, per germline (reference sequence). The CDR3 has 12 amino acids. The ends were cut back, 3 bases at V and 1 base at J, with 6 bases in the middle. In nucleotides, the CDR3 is TGTGCCTGGAGGAACATTAACTATGGCTACACCTTC. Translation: CAWRNINYGYTF.

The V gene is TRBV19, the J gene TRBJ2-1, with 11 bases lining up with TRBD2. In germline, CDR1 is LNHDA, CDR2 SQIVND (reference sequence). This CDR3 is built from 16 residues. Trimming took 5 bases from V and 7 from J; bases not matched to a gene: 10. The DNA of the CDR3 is TGTGCCAGTAGTTTAGTAGCGGGAGGGTCGGGGAATGAGCAGTTCTTC. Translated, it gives CASSLVAGGSGNEQFF.